These T cell receptor beta chains were read from a single sample in a study of CD8 T cells in Susac syndrome. TCRdb fed the immunoSEQ multiplex PCR reads into MiXCR, producing one record per CDR3 protein. The table records some 130,000 distinct CDR3 sequences, around 96% of them present only once. Sequenced: CD4+ T cells from PBMCs. All receptors derive from a human donor in good health. The CDR3 runs from the conserved cysteine through the conserved F or W. The D gene is left open where the match is weak. Size tells how often a clone was seen (once, few, many) or the class of an expanded clone, and some rows leave it out.

v_call	d_call	j_call	clone_size	cdr3_nt	cdr3_aa
TRBV20-1	TRBD1	TRBJ1-1	NA	TGCAGTGCTAGAGTGGCAGGGGGGAACACTGAAGCTTTCTTT	CSARVAGGNTEAFF
TRBV25-1	TRBD1	TRBJ1-1	NA	TGTGCCAGCAGTACACAGGACAGGGCGGTCTTCGAAGCTTTCTTT	CASSTQDRAVFEAFF
TRBV11-2	TRBD1	TRBJ1-1	NA	TGTGCCAGCAGCGCAGGGGGTACTGAAGCTTTCTTT	CASSAGGTEAFF
TRBV27	NA	TRBJ2-3	NA	TGTGCCAGCAGGGATTATAGCACAGATACGCAGTATTTT	CASRDYSTDTQYF
TRBV7-8	NA	TRBJ1-1	NA	TGTGCCAGCATTCGGGACGGTGTAAACACTGAAGCTTTCTTT	CASIRDGVNTEAFF
TRBV29-1	NA	TRBJ2-3	NA	TGCAGCGTTGAAGCTGATAGGGGAACAGATACGCAGTATTTT	CSVEADRGTDTQYF
TRBV5-1	NA	TRBJ2-1	NA	TGCGCCAGCAGCTTGGATGTGAATTACAATGAGCAGTTCTTC	CASSLDVNYNEQFF
TRBV10-2	NA	TRBJ2-7	NA	TGCGCCAGCACTCGGACAGTGAGCTCCTACGAGCAGTACTTC	CASTRTVSSYEQYF
TRBV28	NA	TRBJ2-5	NA	TGTGCCAGCAGTTTAGAAACCCAAGAGACCCAGTACTTC	CASSLETQETQYF
TRBV9	NA	TRBJ2-3	NA	TGTGCCAGCAGCGCTCGGACCAAGGCAGATACGCAGTATTTT	CASSARTKADTQYF
TRBV13	TRBD2	TRBJ2-7	NA	TGTGCCAGCAGCTTAGTGCGGGAGGGCCTTTTAGGACGAGTCGAGCAGTACTTC	CASSLVREGLLGRVEQYF
TRBV28	TRBD2	TRBJ2-1	NA	TGTGCCAGCAGTTCTGGCGGGGGCTCCTACAATGAGCAGTTCTTC	CASSSGGGSYNEQFF
TRBV14	TRBD1	TRBJ1-1	NA	TGTGCCAGCAGCCAAGCTTTCACCAGGGGGACTGAAGCTTTCTTT	CASSQAFTRGTEAFF
TRBV5-1	TRBD2	TRBJ2-5	NA	TGCGCCAGCAGCCTGCTGACTAGCGGGAGTTTGGAGACCCAGTACTTC	CASSLLTSGSLETQYF
TRBV7-2	NA	TRBJ2-2	NA	TGTGCCAGCAGCTTAGATAGGAGGGGCCGGACCGGGGAGCTGTTTTTT	CASSLDRRGRTGELFF
TRBV7-2	NA	TRBJ2-1	NA	TGTGCCAGCAGCTCCGGTCTGACCTACAATGAGCAGTTCTTC	CASSSGLTYNEQFF
TRBV25-1	NA	TRBJ1-1	NA	TGTGCCAGCAGTTTCCAGCTGAACACTGAAGCTTTCTTT	CASSFQLNTEAFF
TRBV2	TRBD1	TRBJ2-2	NA	TGTGCCAGCAGTGCTGCAGGGGGCGCGATCACCGGGGAGCTGTTTTTT	CASSAAGGAITGELFF
TRBV15	TRBD2	TRBJ2-5	NA	TGTGCCACCAGCAGAGATAGGAGTCGGGGGGGGACCCAGTACTTC	CATSRDRSRGGTQYF
TRBV23-1	NA	TRBJ1-5	NA	TGCGCCAGCACACAATGGGGGGGGGTTTTAAATCAGCCCCAGCATTTT	CASTQWGGVLNQPQHF
TRBV29-1	TRBD2	TRBJ2-1	NA	TGCAGCGTTGCAGGGACTAGCGGAGGTAATGAGCAGTTCTTC	CSVAGTSGGNEQFF
TRBV7-2	NA	TRBJ2-7	NA	TGTGCCAGCAGCTTCCTACCCGGGGCCACCTACGAGCAGTACTTC	CASSFLPGATYEQYF
TRBV5-1	NA	TRBJ2-5	NA	TGCGCCAGCAGCTTGGCCGGTAGGAGACAAGAGACCCAGTACTTC	CASSLAGRRQETQYF
TRBV6-5	NA	TRBJ2-7	NA	TGTGCCAGCAGTTCCCCAACGCTAGCGAACACCTACGAGCAGTACTTC	CASSSPTLANTYEQYF
TRBV15	TRBD1	TRBJ1-1	NA	TGTGCCACCAGCAAGGGACAGGTGAACACTGAAGCTTTCTTT	CATSKGQVNTEAFF
TRBV19	TRBD2	TRBJ2-1	NA	TGTGCCAGTACCTTCGGACTAGCCTCCTACAATGAGCAGTTCTTC	CASTFGLASYNEQFF
TRBV5-1	NA	TRBJ2-1	once	TGCGCCAGCAGCTCGGGGCCAACATCCAATGAGCAGTTCTTC	CASSSGPTSNEQFF
TRBV29-1	NA	TRBJ2-5	NA	TGCAGCGTTGAAGATCGGTTGAGGGGAGGTCATCAGACCCAGTACTTC	CSVEDRLRGGHQTQYF
TRBV28	NA	TRBJ2-5	NA	TGTGCCAGCCGTGTGGGACCCCGCAGAGGGGCCCAGTACTTC	CASRVGPRRGAQYF
TRBV5-1	TRBD2	TRBJ2-2	NA	TGCGCCAGCATCCCGGGTCCTAGCGGATCCACCGGGGAGCTGTTTTTT	CASIPGPSGSTGELFF
TRBV20-1	TRBD1	TRBJ2-2	NA	TGCAGTGCTAGAGCCGGGACAGCGAACACCGGGGAGCTGTTTTTT	CSARAGTANTGELFF
TRBV10-3	TRBD2	TRBJ2-3	NA	TGTGCCATCAGACCACCTAGCGGGAGGCCCCAACGGGATACGCAGTATTTT	CAIRPPSGRPQRDTQYF
TRBV3-1	TRBD2	TRBJ2-1	NA	TGTGCCAGCAGCATACTAGCGGGAGGGGCCAATGAGCAGTTCTTC	CASSILAGGANEQFF
TRBV5-6	NA	TRBJ2-5	NA	TGTGCCAGCAGCGCTGCGGCTGGGGGGCAAGAGACCCAGTACTTC	CASSAAAGGQETQYF
TRBV10-3	NA	TRBJ2-4	NA	TGTGCCATCAGAGCAGAGGCCAAAAACATTCAGTACTTC	CAIRAEAKNIQYF
TRBV10-3	TRBD1	TRBJ2-3	once	TGTGCCATCAGTGAAAGGGGGCTCGGCACAGATACGCAGTATTTT	CAISERGLGTDTQYF
TRBV23-1	NA	TRBJ1-2	NA	TGCGCCAGCAGTCACGACGTGGTGGAAAAAACCGTCTGGAGGGGCTACACCTTC	CASSHDVVEKTVWRGYTF
TRBV30	NA	TRBJ1-5	once	TGTGCCTGGACTCGGGGGGGGGTAGATCAGCCCCAGCATTTT	CAWTRGGVDQPQHF
TRBV27	NA	TRBJ2-7	NA	TGTGCCAGCAGTTTTTCCCGGGACTGGAAATACGAGCAGTACTTC	CASSFSRDWKYEQYF
TRBV30	NA	TRBJ1-1	once	TGTGCCTGGAGACGGTCCGGGACACTAAACACTGAAGCTTTCTTT	CAWRRSGTLNTEAFF
TRBV27	NA	TRBJ1-1	NA	TGTGCCAGCAGTTACAATGGGGTGGTTACTGAAGCTTTCTTT	CASSYNGVVTEAFF
TRBV2	NA	TRBJ1-4	NA	TGTGCCAGCAGTGGGACGGTAACTAATGAAAAACTGTTTTTT	CASSGTVTNEKLFF
TRBV6-5	TRBD2	TRBJ2-1	NA	TGTGCCAGCACCCCCCCGGGTAGCGGGAGAATTGAGCAGTTCTTC	CASTPPGSGRIEQFF
TRBV7-8	TRBD1	TRBJ1-3	NA	TGTGCCAGCAGCTTAAACAGGGGTACAAACACCATATATTTT	CASSLNRGTNTIYF
TRBV7-2	NA	TRBJ2-7	NA	TGTGCCAGCAGCTTCGGTGGAACGCCCTACGAGCAGTACTTC	CASSFGGTPYEQYF
TRBV28	TRBD1	TRBJ1-1	NA	TGTGCCAGCAGTTTACTCCAGGGGGGGGCTTTCTTT	CASSLLQGGAFF
TRBV28	NA	TRBJ1-1	NA	TGTGCCAGCACCTCGGGGCCCCGAGTGGCTTTCTTT	CASTSGPRVAFF
TRBV7-6	TRBD2	TRBJ2-7	once	TGTGCCAGCAGCCGAAATCACAACCTAGCGGGAGTGCTCGAGCAGTACTTC	CASSRNHNLAGVLEQYF
TRBV5-1	TRBD2	TRBJ2-1	NA	TGCGCCAGCAGCTCCCTAGCGGGGGCCTACAATGAGCAGTTCTTC	CASSSLAGAYNEQFF
TRBV29-1	NA	TRBJ2-5	NA	TGCAGGGCGGGGTACCAAGAGACCCAGTACTTC	CRAGYQETQYF
TRBV20-1	NA	TRBJ2-7	NA	TGCAGTGCTAGCGGAGGGGGCGTCAACGAGCAGTACTTC	CSASGGGVNEQYF
TRBV20-1	TRBD1	TRBJ2-7	NA	TGCAGTGCTAGGAGGGGGACAGGGGGCTACGAGCAGTACTTC	CSARRGTGGYEQYF
TRBV30	NA	TRBJ1-2	once	TGTGCCTGGAGTTTGGGCGTTGGAGGCTACACCTTC	CAWSLGVGGYTF